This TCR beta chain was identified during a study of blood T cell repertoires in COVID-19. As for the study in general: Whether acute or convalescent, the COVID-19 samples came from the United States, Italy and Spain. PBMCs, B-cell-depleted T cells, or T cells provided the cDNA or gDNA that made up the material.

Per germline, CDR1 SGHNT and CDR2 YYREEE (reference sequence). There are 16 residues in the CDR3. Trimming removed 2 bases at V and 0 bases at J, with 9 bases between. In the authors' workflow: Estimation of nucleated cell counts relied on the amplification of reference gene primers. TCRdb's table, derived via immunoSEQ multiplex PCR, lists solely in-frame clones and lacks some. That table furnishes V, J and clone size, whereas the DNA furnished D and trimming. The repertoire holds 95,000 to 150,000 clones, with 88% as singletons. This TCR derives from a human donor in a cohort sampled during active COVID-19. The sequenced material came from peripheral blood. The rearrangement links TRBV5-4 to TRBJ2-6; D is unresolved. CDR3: CASSFDSRSGANVLTF. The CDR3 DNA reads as TGTGCCAGCAGCTTCGATAGCCGCTCTGGGGCCAACGTCCTGACTTTC.